One and the same sample provided the 28 T cell receptor beta chains below, sequenced in a study of beta chain features in type 1 diabetes. Expressed TCRB transcripts were sequenced because the isolated RNA had all been reverse transcribed beforehand. TCRdb's table, derived via immunoSEQ multiplex PCR, lists solely in-frame clones and lacks some. The table records 200,000 to 300,000 clones, roughly 11% of them present only once. Study conclusions and caveats: All four CD4+ subsets of Type 1 diabetes patients contained TCRB CDR3s that were moderately but significantly shorter.

The antigens of these receptors remain unknown. Sequencing was carried out using naive CD4+ T cells from blood. The receptors here all came from a man aged 25 to 40 with type 1 diabetes.

This clone was picked up a small number of times. The chain carries TRBV4-1 and TRBJ1-4; D gene unclear. The length of the CDR3 is 14 residues. The V end lost 1 base, the J end lost 5 bases, and 8 bases lay between the germline ends. Germline CDR1 MGHRA, CDR2 YSYEKL. For the CDR3, the DNA is TGCGCCAGCAGCCAAGCGGTTAGAAATGAAAAACTGTTTTTT. It yields the protein CASSQAVRNEKLFF.

This chain connects TRBV7-9 to TRBJ1-5; 11 nucleotides align to TRBD1. CDR1 SEHNR and CDR2 FQNEAQ come from the germline V gene (reference sequence). Losses at the gene ends were 5 bases for V and 5 bases for J; bases not matched to a gene: 8. The length of the CDR3 is 16 residues. The CDR3 DNA is TGTGCCAGCAGCCCGGAACCGGGACAGGGGGATCAGCCCCAGCATTTT. This encodes CASSPEPGQGDQPQHF.

This clone was seen a handful of times. The V gene is TRBV11-2, the J gene TRBJ2-7, with 10 bases lining up with TRBD1. The ends lost 7 bases at V and 1 base at J; junction bases unmatched: 7. This CDR3 comprises 15 residues. CDR1 is SGHAT and CDR2 is FQNNGV in the germline V gene. The CDR3 reads CASTVPGQGSYEQYF. The CDR3 bases are TGTGCCAGCACCGTACCGGGACAGGGGTCCTACGAGCAGTACTTC.

The rearrangement uses TRBV5-1 and TRBJ2-5; 14 bases agree with TRBD2. This CDR3 is built from 15 residues. With V trimmed by 9 bases and J by 2 bases, 6 bases remained unmatched. Germline V gene lookup returns CDR1 SGHRS and CDR2 YFSETQ. The CDR3 is CATGLAGAPQETQYF. The CDR3 region has the DNA TGCGCCACGGGACTAGCGGGGGCGCCGCAAGAGACCCAGTACTTC. Full variable domain (outside the CDR3, taken from reference TRBV5-1 and TRBJ2-5): KAGVTQTPRYLIKTRGQQVTLSCSPISGHRSVSWYQQTPGQGLQFLFEYFSETQRNKGNFPGRFSGRQFSNSRSEMNVSTLELGDSALYLCATGLAGAPQETQYFGPGTRLLVL.

This clone has more than one count but fewer than ten. The chain joins TRBV6-1 to TRBJ2-1, with a weak D call TRBD2 (5 bases). V was trimmed by 3 bases and J by 0 bases, leaving 9 bases between them. This CDR3 comprises 15 residues. Germline V CDR1 and CDR2: MNHNS, SASEGT. CDR3 loop: CASSDWGDSYNEQFF. Here the CDR3 DNA reads TGTGCCAGCAGTGATTGGGGAGACTCCTACAATGAGCAGTTCTTC.

This clone showed up just a few times. The gene calls are TRBV6-5 and TRBJ2-3; 8 bases fit TRBD1. The CDR3 consists of 14 residues. Germline trimming cut 7 bases from V and 5 bases from J; bases unmatched to any gene: 8. Germline CDR1 MNHEY, CDR2 SVGAGI. The CDR3 reads CASTLQGEGDTQYF. CDR3 coding DNA: TGTGCCAGCACCCTACAGGGGGAAGGAGATACGCAGTATTTT.

This sequence joins TRBV30 and TRBJ1-1; D perhaps matches TRBD1 (5 bases). The germline V and J ends were trimmed by 1 base and 4 bases, with 16 bases remaining between them. Per germline, CDR1 GTSNPN and CDR2 SVGIG (reference sequence). There are 15 residues in the CDR3. The CDR3 coding sequence is TGTGCCTGGAGTGGGGGTACAGGTAGACGCACTGAAGCTTTCTTT. This sequence encodes CAWSGGTGRRTEAFF. Based on the CDR3 plus reference TRBV30 and TRBJ1-1, the full variable domain is SQTIHQWPATLVQPVGSPLSLECTVEGTSNPNLYWYRQAAGRGLQLLFYSVGIGQISSEVPQNLSASRPQDRQFILSSKKLLLSDSGFYLCAWSGGTGRRTEAFFGQGTRLTVV.

V is TRBV5-1 and J is TRBJ2-3; tentative D call: TRBD1 (6 bases). This CDR3 region has 15 residues. The V end lost 3 bases, the J end lost 3 bases, and 14 bases lay between the germline ends. Germline lookup yields CDR1 SGHRS and CDR2 YFSETQ. CDR3 residues: CASSSTGTGTDTQYF. Here the CDR3 DNA reads TGCGCCAGCAGCTCCACAGGGACGGGGACAGATACGCAGTATTTT.

This clone has only a few counts. The chain joins TRBV11-2 to TRBJ2-3; unclear D gene. Germline V CDR1 and CDR2: SGHAT, FQNNGV. Trimming removed 2 bases at V and 7 bases at J, with 7 bases between. The CDR3 length is 12 residues. The CDR3 loop is CASSLTTNTQYF. The CDR3 DNA is TGTGCCAGCAGCTTAACAACAAATACGCAGTATTTT.

In its sample, this clone was seen a few times. Other DNA sequences of this sample code for an identical CDR3. This chain's CDR3 is CASSQGPEAFF. Written as DNA, the CDR3 is TGTGCCAGCTCACAGGGGCCTGAAGCTTTCTTT. This chain uses TRBV6-5 with TRBJ1-1; TRBD1 matches at 7 bases. The CDR3 covers 11 residues. The V segment lost 8 bases and the J segment 6 bases; nucleotides outside the gene matches: 3. Germline CDR1 MNHEY, CDR2 SVGAGI.

CDR3 nucleotides: TGCGCCAGCAGCGACGCTAGCGGGAGCACAGATACGCAGTATTTT. Translating it yields CASSDASGSTDTQYF. The chain combines TRBV5-1 with TRBJ2-3; 8 bases are a match to TRBD2. Trimming removed 4 bases from V and 0 bases from J; junction bases left unmatched: 4. This CDR3 region has 15 residues. The germline gives CDR1 SGHRS, CDR2 YFSETQ.

The rearrangement uses TRBV6-5 and TRBJ1-2, with 7 bases aligning to TRBD1. Per germline, CDR1 MNHEY and CDR2 SVGAGI. J lost 3 bases, V lost 2 bases, and 0 bases had no gene match. This CDR3 contains 13 residues. The CDR3 is CASSYDRDYGYTF. CDR3 coding DNA: TGTGCCAGCAGTTACGACAGGGACTATGGCTACACCTTC.

The sample holds a few counts of this clone. This chain joins TRBV18 and TRBJ1-2, with D unresolved. Trimming shortened V by 6 bases and J by 1 base, and 9 bases separated the two germline ends. Germline lookup yields CDR1 KGHSH and CDR2 LQKENI. The CDR3 consists of 13 residues. CDR3 sequence: CASSSGFNYGYTF. The DNA of the CDR3 is TGTGCCAGCTCCTCGGGATTTAACTATGGCTACACCTTC.

The chain couples TRBV11-1 to TRBJ2-3; possibly TRBD2 for D (6 bases). Per germline, CDR1 SGHAT and CDR2 FQDESV (reference sequence). Trimming took off 4 bases at V and 4 bases at J, with 9 bases between the two ends. The CDR3 spans 13 residues. The CDR3 nucleotides are TGTGCCAGCAGCTCGGCTAGCGCAGATACGCAGTATTTT. Protein sequence: CASSSASADTQYF.

The chain links TRBV4-3 to TRBJ1-2; D is undetermined. CDR1 is LGHNA and CDR2 is YSLEER in the germline V gene. This CDR3 region has 14 residues. Trimming took off 0 bases at V and 7 bases at J, with 12 bases between the two ends. In DNA, the CDR3 is TGCGCCAGCAGCCAAGATCACCGACTAGGTGGCTACACCTTC. Encoded protein: CASSQDHRLGGYTF.

V gene TRBV7-2 combines with J gene TRBJ1-2; the D is unclear. Germline V gene lookup returns CDR1 SGHTA and CDR2 FQGNSA. The V and J ends lost 1 base and 4 bases respectively, with 4 bases between them. The CDR3 is made up of 12 amino acids. The CDR3 nucleotides are TGTGCCAGCAGCTTAGAAGCCTATGGCTACACCTTC. Its protein product is CASSLEAYGYTF.

This rearrangement joins TRBV28 to TRBJ2-1; TRBD2 aligns across 8 bases. Germline-derived CDR1 and CDR2 are MDHEN and SYDVKM. The CDR3 runs to 14 residues. The junction had 7 bases not matched to a gene; V was cut back by 7 bases and J by 5 bases. The CDR3 region has the DNA TGTGCCAGCATCTCGGGGGGGTCCCACAATGAGCAGTTCTTC. Residues: CASISGGSHNEQFF.

This chain uses TRBV6-5 with TRBJ2-7, with TRBD2 matching 8 bases. With V trimmed by 2 bases and J by 3 bases, 6 bases remained unmatched. The CDR3 totals 15 residues. Germline V gene sequence: CDR1 MNHEY, CDR2 SVGAGI. CDR3 nucleotide sequence: TGTGCCAGCAGTTACCGGGGGGGGCTGAGCTACGAGCAGTACTTC. The encoded protein is CASSYRGGLSYEQYF.

The V gene is TRBV5-1, the J gene TRBJ2-1; TRBD2 agrees at 13 bases. Germline loops: CDR1 SGHRS, CDR2 YFSETQ. This CDR3 contains 15 residues. Unmatched junction bases numbered 4, after V lost 2 bases and J lost 8 bases. CDR3 DNA sequence: TGCGCCAGCAGCTTCGGGACTAGCGGGGTCGATGAGCAGTTCTTC. Its protein product is CASSFGTSGVDEQFF.

The V call is TRBV13, the J call TRBJ1-2, with D possibly being TRBD1 (5 bases). The CDR3 has 13 residues. The germline CDR1 and CDR2 sequences are PRHDT and FYEKMQ (reference sequence). V gave up 5 bases and J gave up 8 bases, with 15 bases separating them. The CDR3 region has the DNA TGTGCCAGCAGCACCAGGGCCACCTGGGGCTACACCTTC. This encodes CASSTRATWGYTF.

This clone was picked up a small number of times. This sequence joins TRBV20-1 and TRBJ1-2, with D perhaps matching TRBD1 (6 bases). V shed 5 bases and J shed 8 bases, with 12 bases lying between them. This CDR3 contains 11 residues. Germline loops: CDR1 DFQATT, CDR2 SNEGSKA (reference sequence). The CDR3 region is CSAQGPWGYTF. CDR3 nucleotide sequence: TGCAGTGCTCAGGGGCCTTGGGGCTACACCTTC.

This clone has just a few counts. The V gene is TRBV5-1, the J gene TRBJ2-3; weak D call: TRBD2 (7 bases). The germline V gene encodes CDR1 SGHRS and CDR2 YFSETQ. V lost 0 bases, J lost 6 bases, and 17 bases lay in between. The CDR3 spans 16 residues. The chain's CDR3 is CASSLGTAGALDTQYF. CDR3 nucleotides: TGCGCCAGCAGCTTGGGTACGGCGGGGGCCTTGGATACGCAGTATTTT.

The V call is TRBV5-4, the J call TRBJ2-3, with D possibly matching TRBD2 (5 bases). Trimming took off 1 base at V and 2 bases at J, with 11 bases between the two ends. This CDR3 spans 15 amino acids. Looked up from germline, CDR1 is SGHNT and CDR2 is YYREEE (reference sequence). The chain's CDR3 is CASSLTRLATDTQYF. CDR3 in DNA: TGTGCCAGCAGCTTGACGAGGCTAGCCACAGATACGCAGTATTTT.

This clone has just a few counts. CDR3 coding DNA: TGTGCCAGCACGCCGGGACAGGGGGTATTGAAGACCCAGTACTTC. Translated: CASTPGQGVLKTQYF. The V call is TRBV25-1, the J call TRBJ2-5, with TRBD1 matching 11 bases. CDR3 length: 15 residues. The germline CDR1 and CDR2 sequences are MGHDK and SYGVNS. After removal of 7 bases from V and 6 bases from J, the junction contained 10 bases not matched to a gene.

This clone was seen a handful of times. The rearrangement joins TRBV29-1 to TRBJ1-1; D possibly corresponds to TRBD1 (5 bases). This CDR3 contains 12 residues. Germline V gives CDR1 SQVTM, CDR2 ANQGSEA. The V end lost 7 bases, the J end lost 4 bases, and 13 bases lay between the germline ends. The CDR3: CSAGQAGTEAFF. CDR3 nucleotides: TGCAGCGCTGGACAAGCCGGCACTGAAGCTTTCTTT.

This clone has more than one count but fewer than ten. The chain carries TRBV6-6 and TRBJ2-7; 11 nucleotides align to TRBD1. The germline CDR1 and CDR2 sequences are MNHNY and SVGAGI (reference sequence). The CDR3 loop spans 13 amino acids. V was clipped by 10 bases and J by 6 bases; unmatched bases: 8. The chain's CDR3 is CAISWDRGGEQYF. CDR3 nucleotides: TGTGCCATATCCTGGGACAGGGGGGGCGAGCAGTACTTC.

The chain is built from TRBV28 and TRBJ2-5, with 9 positions matching TRBD1. Germline loops: CDR1 MDHEN, CDR2 SYDVKM. The CDR3 runs 13 residues. V was clipped by 6 bases and J by 6 bases; unmatched bases: 5. The CDR3 region has the DNA TGTGCCAGCAGCGCCGGGACAGGGAAGACCCAGTACTTC. Translation gives CASSAGTGKTQYF.

This clone turned up a few times. The chain uses TRBV29-1 and TRBJ2-7, with D tentatively TRBD1 (6 bases). The V end lost 6 bases, the J end lost 4 bases, and 13 bases lay between the germline ends. This CDR3 spans 12 amino acids. Germline values: CDR1 SQVTM, CDR2 ANQGSEA. This CDR3 reads CSVTTGFYEQYF. In DNA form, the CDR3 reads TGCAGCGTCACGACAGGCTTTTACGAGCAGTACTTC.